This T cell receptor beta chain came from a study of T cell responses to AZD1222 COVID-19 vaccine. Germline V lookup: CDR1 MNHEY, CDR2 SMNVEV (reference sequence). V was shortened by 6 bases and J by 4 bases, with 9 bases between the two germline ends. This CDR3 is built from 12 residues. Broader study findings: Clonal diversity was possibly underestimated, and white British individuals and females predominated among donors. Sampling that yielded the repertoires occurred only after the peak T cell response. Reportedly, close to half of spike-specific TCRs are directed against unmutated variant regions.

As regards this clone: Its antigen is as yet unknown.

Pooled samples include second doses given at about 4 or 12 weeks. Profiling relied on immunoSEQ multiplex PCR, and the TCRdb table lists in-frame clones only, not all of them. The table lists about 120,000 clones, 92% of them singletons, with roughly 1.5% in the top ten. This sample comprised peripheral blood, obtained 28 days after the second AZD1222 dose. V is TRBV27 and J is TRBJ2-5, with D possibly being TRBD1 (5 bases). The origin of this receptor is an adult who received the AZD1222 COVID-19 vaccine. This chain's CDR3 is CASSQRGETQYF. The CDR3 region has the DNA TGTGCCAGCAGCCAAAGGGGAGAGACCCAGTACTTC.